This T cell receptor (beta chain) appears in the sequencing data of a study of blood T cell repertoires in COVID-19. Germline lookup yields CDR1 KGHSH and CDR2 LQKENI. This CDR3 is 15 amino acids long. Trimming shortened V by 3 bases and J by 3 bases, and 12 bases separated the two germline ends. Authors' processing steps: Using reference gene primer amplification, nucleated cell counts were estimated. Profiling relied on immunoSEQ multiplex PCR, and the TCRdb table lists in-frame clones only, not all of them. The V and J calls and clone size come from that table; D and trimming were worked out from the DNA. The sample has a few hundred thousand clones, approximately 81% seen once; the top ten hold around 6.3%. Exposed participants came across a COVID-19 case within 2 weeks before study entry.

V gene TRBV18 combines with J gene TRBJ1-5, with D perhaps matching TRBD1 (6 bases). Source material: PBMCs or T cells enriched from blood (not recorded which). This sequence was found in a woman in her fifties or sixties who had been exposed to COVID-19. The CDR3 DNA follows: TGTGCCAGCTCACCTCAAACAGGGACCAATCAGCCCCAGCATTTT. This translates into CASSPQTGTNQPQHF.